These T cell receptor beta chains were read from a single sample in a study of blood T cells in healthy people across ages. A single record per CDR3 protein comes from TCRdb applying MiXCR to the 5' RACE reads. The sample has about 760,000 distinct CDR3 sequences; 20% to 30% are singletons. This sample also appeared in a second study, on T cells of mothers and their children.

The source material was blood. The receptors were sampled from a boy younger than 18 in good health. CDR3s include the opening cysteine and the closing phenylalanine or tryptophan. Each record gives: clone size, CDR3 length, J gene, D gene, V gene, CDR3 protein, CDR3 DNA. A D gene is named only where the DNA matches it firmly. Clone size is given for some rows only: seen once, a few or many times, or a class if the clone is expanded.

few	17	TRBJ2-1	TRBD2	TRBV20-1	CSASRGNSGRAGNEQFF	TGCAGTGCTTCCCGAGGAAATAGCGGGAGGGCCGGTAATGAGCAGTTCTTC
few	15	TRBJ2-7	TRBD2	TRBV28	CASSSPIAGSNEQYF	TGTGCCAGCAGTTCACCGATAGCGGGTTCCAACGAGCAGTACTTC
-	15	TRBJ2-1	-	TRBV7-8	CASSLLQGYVNEQFF	TGTGCCAGCAGCTTATTACAGGGCTATGTCAATGAGCAGTTCTTC
-	14	TRBJ2-7	-	TRBV11-2	CASSLRTPHYEQYF	TGTGCCAGCAGCTTACGGACTCCACACTACGAGCAGTACTTC
many	14	TRBJ2-7	-	TRBV5-1	CASSSRAESYEQYF	TGCGCCAGCAGCTCGCGGGCTGAGTCCTACGAGCAGTACTTC
few	13	TRBJ1-2	-	TRBV24-1	CATSDLGGYGYTF	TGTGCCACCAGTGATTTGGGAGGCTATGGCTACACCTTC
-	16	TRBJ2-3	-	TRBV4-1	CASSQLVSQSTDTQYF	TGCGCCAGCAGCCAACTCGTTAGCCAAAGTACAGATACGCAGTATTTT
few	13	TRBJ1-2	-	TRBV20-1	CSARDGREYGYTF	TGCAGTGCTAGAGATGGCCGGGAATATGGCTACACCTTC
-	14	TRBJ2-5	-	TRBV7-9	CASSGWGPEETQYF	TGTGCCAGCAGCGGATGGGGTCCAGAAGAGACCCAGTACTTC
few	15	TRBJ2-7	-	TRBV7-6	CASSQEGGGRYEQYF	TGTGCCAGCAGCCAAGAAGGCGGAGGGCGTTACGAGCAGTACTTC
-	14	TRBJ1-3	-	TRBV12-3/TRBV12-4	CASSLWFSGNTIYF	TGTGCCAGCAGTTTATGGTTCTCTGGAAACACCATATATTTT
few	14	TRBJ2-7	-	TRBV7-9	CASSGPGSSYEQYF	TGTGCCAGCAGCGGACCTGGGAGCTCCTACGAGCAGTACTTC
-	16	TRBJ2-1	-	TRBV6-1	CASSRPQGLAYNEQFF	TGTGCCAGCAGTAGGCCCCAGGGTCTAGCCTACAATGAGCAGTTCTTC
-	15	TRBJ1-5	-	TRBV12-3/TRBV12-4	CASRTSGGTNQPQHF	TGTGCCAGCAGAACGAGCGGGGGAACCAATCAGCCCCAGCATTTT
-	16	TRBJ2-3	TRBD2	TRBV18	CASSPTLAGITDTQYF	TGTGCCAGCTCACCAACCCTAGCGGGGATCACAGATACGCAGTATTTT
few	17	TRBJ2-6	-	TRBV7-8	CASSRQRRPPGANVLTF	TGTGCCAGCAGCCGTCAAAGGCGACCTCCTGGGGCCAACGTCCTGACTTTC
many	12	TRBJ2-7	-	TRBV20-1	CSARAGGYEQYF	TGCAGTGCTAGAGCGGGCGGGTACGAGCAGTACTTC
-	16	TRBJ1-5	-	TRBV2	CASSENPWGWEQPQHF	TGTGCCAGCAGTGAAAACCCATGGGGGTGGGAGCAGCCCCAGCATTTT
-	16	TRBJ2-2	TRBD2	TRBV28	CASRLGTSVNTGELFF	TGTGCCAGCAGACTTGGGACTAGCGTGAACACCGGGGAGCTGTTTTTT
few	14	TRBJ2-2	-	TRBV12-3/TRBV12-4	CASQGRGAPGELFF	TGTGCCAGCCAAGGCCGGGGGGCACCCGGGGAGCTGTTTTTT
-	15	TRBJ2-7	TRBD2	TRBV28	CASSSGSGSVYEQYF	TGTGCCAGCAGTTCCGGGAGCGGGAGTGTGTACGAGCAGTACTTC
few	15	TRBJ2-3	TRBD1	TRBV7-9	CASSLGQGMTDTQYF	TGTGCCAGCAGCTTAGGACAGGGGATGACAGATACGCAGTATTTT
-	12	TRBJ1-3	-	TRBV5-1	CAGSSTRNTIYF	TGCGCCGGCAGCTCGACACGAAACACCATATATTTT
few	14	TRBJ2-5	-	TRBV7-9	CASSPPYAGETQYF	TGTGCCAGCAGCCCCCCGTATGCGGGAGAGACCCAGTACTTC